Detailed here is one TCR beta chain. The antigen it recognizes is unknown. The CDR3, cysteine through phenylalanine, is 17 amino acids long. There is no recorded DNA. CDR1 and CDR2 are read off the germline V gene as SGHTA and FQGTGA. Sequenced using an Illumina HiSeq 2000. TCR beta cDNA libraries were prepared using 5'RACE template switching, which introduced a universal primer site and unique molecular identifiers. cDNA synthesis was primed from the TCR beta constant segment and was followed by two successive PCR amplification steps. As for how the authors treated the data: MIGEC was used to demultiplex reads and group reads by UMI, and MiTCR was used to assemble and quantify clonotypes. To exclude erroneous sequences, only TCR cDNA sequences supported by at least two reads were retained. The tcR package was used for downstream repertoire analysis, and clonotypes were matched between fractions using CDR3 nucleotide sequence together with V segment. VDJmatch was used to annotate antigen specificity against VDJdb, with one amino acid substitution allowed in CDR3. The reads were reprocessed in TCRdb, with one entry per CDR3 protein sequence and no accompanying DNA. The V and J calls were determined by TCRdb, not by the authors. The table kept for this sample lists about 190,000 distinct CDR3 sequences. Around 21% of the sample lies in the top ten.

The entry originates in a study of T cells expressing NK-cell markers (TCRdb year 2020). With respect to the entire study: Three sorted T-cell subsets (CD3+CD56+NKG2C+, CD3+CD56+NKG2C- and CD3+CD56-NKG2C+) from 7 to 9 donors had their TCR beta-chain repertoires profiled. Seven of the eight sequenced donors were HCMV-seropositive and one was HCMV-seronegative. Randomly selected healthy volunteers, three men and five women, were used as the eight sequenced donors. The libraries were sequenced on Illumina HiSeq 2000/2500, MiSeq or NextSeq, producing 2 x 150 bp reads. Study-level results and caveats: In a handful of donors, the dominant CD3+CD56+NKG2C+ clonotypes were among the top 10 CD8+ clonotypes and accounted for roughly 1.0-8% of CD8+ T cells. Whether the expanded NKG2C-expressing T cell clones were specific for HCMV antigens remained unclear. Those dominant clonotypes were again the most abundant among CD3+CD56-NKG2C+ cells in several donors, at roughly 25-60.1%.

HCMV-specific IgG was detected in serum with a commercial ELISA kit to determine HCMV serostatus. Peripheral blood mononuclear cells were isolated from blood by Ficoll density gradient centrifugation. This chain is built from TRBV7-3 and TRBJ2-7; TCRdb calls TRBD1, which cannot be checked without DNA. The source of this sequence is a man aged 18-69 years in good health. The sample was blood T cells: a sorted CD56 or NKG2C T cell subset, CD4+ or CD8+ T cells, or bulk PBMC T cells (not recorded which). The CDR3 sequence is CASSLFGSGTGVYEQYF.